The 13 T cell receptor beta chains listed next were all sequenced from one sample in a study of T-cell reconstitution after alpha-beta-depleted transplantation in children. A library of TCRbeta sequences, prepared with unique molecular identifiers, was generated. TCRdb re-called the PCR reads with MiXCR, one entry per CDR3 protein. The data contain around 300,000 distinct CDR3 sequences, approximately 23% of them seen just once; the ten biggest clones take up approximately 9.9%. The sample in question was PBMCs, mostly from graft donor cells, obtained 180 days after TCRalphabeta/CD19-depleted stem cell transplant. The receptors shown here come from a male patient younger than 18 who had a stem cell transplant for acute lymphoblastic leukemia, so the T cells may come from the graft donor.

A single count supports this clonotype. The chain links TRBV6-2 or TRBV6-3 to TRBJ1-4; D not resolved. V dropped 3 bases and J dropped 8 bases, with 16 bases sitting between them. The CDR3 spans 15 residues. Germline V gene sequence: CDR1 MNHEY, CDR2 SVGEGT. CDR3 amino acids: CASSYRSRSREKLFF. The DNA of the CDR3 is TGTGCCAGCAGTTATCGGTCCAGGTCTCGGGAAAAACTGTTTTTT.

The CDR3 reads CASRRLGSTGELFF. The CDR3 region has the DNA TGTGCCAGCCGCCGACTAGGAAGTACCGGGGAGCTGTTTTTT. The gene calls are TRBV12-3 or TRBV12-4 and TRBJ2-2, with a possible D match to TRBD2 (6 bases). The germline V and J ends were trimmed by 8 bases and 5 bases, with 15 bases remaining between them. The CDR3 loop spans 14 amino acids.

This clonotype was found a few times. The chain carries TRBV2 and TRBJ2-4; no clear D gene. V lost 1 base and J lost 6, with 13 bases in between. The CDR3 contains 15 residues. The germline gives CDR1 SNHLY, CDR2 FYNNEI. The chain's CDR3 is CASSEGGLPLNIQYF. The DNA for the CDR3 is TGTGCCAGCAGTGAAGGAGGCCTTCCCCTAAACATTCAGTACTTC.

V and J are TRBV5-1 and TRBJ2-1; possible D gene TRBD2, 6 bases. V shed 4 bases and J shed 10 bases, with 18 bases lying between them. CDR3 length equals 14 residues. Germline V lookup: CDR1 SGHRS, CDR2 YFSETQ. The CDR3 DNA reads TGCGCCAGCAGCCGGACTACCAAGGAGTTCGAGCAGTTCTTC. Protein product: CASSRTTKEFEQFF.

This chain uses TRBV27 with TRBJ2-7; 12 bases match TRBD1. V trimming: 3 bases; J trimming: 8 bases; junction bases outside the gene matches: 8. In germline, CDR1 is MNHEY, CDR2 SMNVEV (reference sequence). CDR3 length: 15 residues. The CDR3 region is CASSLSGTGGVQQYF. The CDR3, as DNA: TGTGCCAGCAGTTTGTCCGGGACAGGGGGCGTACAGCAGTACTTC.

A few counts support this clonotype. The V and J genes are TRBV5-6 and TRBJ2-7; D might be TRBD1 (5 bases). The CDR3 consists of 15 residues. With 1 base removed from V and 4 bases from J, the gap between germline ends came to 15 bases. Germline-derived CDR1 and CDR2 are SGHDT and YYEEEE. CDR3 sequence reads: CASSLSGIGRYEQYF. The DNA of the CDR3 is TGTGCCAGCAGCTTGTCAGGGATTGGCCGTTACGAGCAGTACTTC.

V usage is TRBV5-1 and J usage is TRBJ1-2; D might be TRBD1 (6 bases). The germline gives CDR1 SGHRS, CDR2 YFSETQ. The CDR3 runs to 15 residues. V lost 0 bases to trimming and J lost 0 bases, with 9 bases between them. The CDR3 loop is CASSLGRGTNYGYTF. DNA of the CDR3: TGCGCCAGCAGCTTGGGCAGGGGAACTAACTATGGCTACACCTTC.

This clonotype was seen more than once but under ten times. J is TRBJ2-7 and V is TRBV20-1; maybe TRBD2 (6 bases). V lost 3 bases to trimming and J lost 4 bases, with 13 bases between them. The CDR3 contains 13 residues. Germline V gives CDR1 DFQATT, CDR2 SNEGSKA (reference sequence). CDR3 sequence: CSASQGGAYEQYF. As DNA, the CDR3 is TGCAGTGCTAGTCAGGGCGGGGCGTACGAGCAGTACTTC.

CDR3 nucleotides: TGTGCCAGCAGTTCCAGACTCTTACCCTACGAGCAGTACTTC. This gives the protein CASSSRLLPYEQYF. This rearrangement joins TRBV27 to TRBJ2-7; no clear D. Between the trimmed V and J ends, which lost 4 bases and 2 bases, there was a span of 12 bases. Looked up from germline, CDR1 is MNHEY and CDR2 is SMNVEV (reference sequence). CDR3 length: 14 residues.

This chain joins TRBV29-1 and TRBJ2-7; the D gene is possibly TRBD1 (5 bases). This CDR3 spans 12 amino acids. V lost 0 bases to trimming and J lost 5 bases, with 8 bases between them. The germline V gene has CDR1 SQVTM and CDR2 ANQGSEA. CDR3 region: CSVEDRRDEQYF. CDR3 sequence (DNA): TGCAGCGTTGAAGATCGCAGGGACGAGCAGTACTTC.

This clonotype was recorded a few times. This chain connects TRBV3-1 to TRBJ2-5; D is possibly TRBD1 (6 bases). The CDR3 extends over 16 amino acids. Germline V gene data show CDR1 as LGHDT and CDR2 as YNNKEL (reference sequence). V was shortened by 3 bases and J by 2 bases, with 16 bases between the two germline ends. The CDR3 sequence: CASSQNGQWPQETQYF. In DNA form, the CDR3 reads TGTGCCAGCAGCCAGAATGGACAGTGGCCACAAGAGACCCAGTACTTC.

This chain links TRBV7-3 with TRBJ2-1, with D possibly TRBD1 on 6 matching bases. Per germline, CDR1 SGHTA and CDR2 FQGTGA. V was clipped by 5 bases and J by 6 bases, with 17 bases between them. This CDR3 contains 15 residues. CDR3 bases: TGTGCCAGCAGCCTAGGGGGACCCAGTGGCAATGAGCAGTTCTTC. Protein: CASSLGGPSGNEQFF.

This clonotype occurred a few times. The rearrangement uses TRBV3-1 and TRBJ2-2; D is ambiguous. Trimming removed 4 bases at V and 3 bases at J, with 3 bases between. The germline V gene encodes CDR1 LGHDT and CDR2 YNNKEL (reference sequence). The CDR3 extends over 12 amino acids. The CDR3 DNA is TGTGCCAGCAGCCCTTACACCGGGGAGCTGTTTTTT. Protein: CASSPYTGELFF.